Described below is a single T cell receptor (beta chain) sequence and its context. Its binding antigen is unknown. Base qualities are not at hand, and no much larger clone is one base apart. The sample's treatment or condition label is to be understood as: live attenuated yellow fever vaccine strain. At every blood-draw timepoint, two biological replicates of bulk PBMCs were collected. A standard Ficoll-Paque protocol was used to isolate PBMCs from peripheral blood. TriZol was used to extract RNA from bulk PBMCs, CD4 and CD8 fractions, and dextramer-positive and dextramer-negative fractions. This entry belongs to a study of T cells after yellow fever vaccination (dated by TCRdb to the late 2010s). Regarding the complete study: The SMART-Seq v4 Ultra Low Input RNA kit was used to prepare libraries from fractions with low cell numbers. Bulk TCR alpha and beta repertoires were sequenced longitudinally to track T-cell clones before and after primary and booster YFV17D yellow fever vaccination. Blood was drawn at multiple timepoints before and after primary and secondary immunization, with bulk PBMC replicates and cell subsets isolated. Two healthy male donors, one aged 18 to 30 and one aged 30 to 40 years, made up the cohort. Summary of the overall study and its limitations: Compared with the primary T-cell response, the secondary T-cell response was weaker but faster, peaking on day 5 rather than day 15. After the booster, most of the clones that had expanded following primary vaccination were detected again (approximately 96% of CD4 and 80% to 90% of CD8), which suggests that memory was broadly maintained. FACS-sorted repertoires could contain abundant contaminating clonotypes from the bulk population, so computational filtering was required. Because only two donors were included in the study, the extent to which the findings can be generalized is limited. A small share of clonotypes occurred in both CD4 and CD8 compartments, likely arising from convergent recombination.

TCR cDNA was synthesized by 5'RACE template switching, which introduced a universal primer site and unique molecular identifiers. Priming of cDNA synthesis was performed from both the TCR alpha and TCR beta constant segments. Library amplification used two PCR steps, and the second PCR step added sample barcodes and sequencing adapters. Sequencing of libraries was done on Illumina HiSeq 2500 (2x100 bp) or NovaSeq (2x150 bp). Regarding the original processing steps: MIGEC was used to demultiplex reads and collapse the reads into UMI consensus sequences, and MiXCR was used for V(D)J alignment. Vaccine-responding clonotypes were defined with edgeR using replicate PBMC samples, requiring FDR below 0.01 and a log2 fold change above 5 up to day 15. CD4 or CD8 identity was assigned to each bulk clonotype according to whether the clonotype was present at higher abundance in the sequenced CD4 repertoire or the sequenced CD8 repertoire. The raw public reads went through TCRdb reprocessing: fastp at Q25, MiXCR clone calling, in-frame beta chains kept. Under each unique CDR3 protein, matching rows form one entry showing the most common genes and DNA. It is TCRdb's table, rather than the study itself, that gives the V and J calls and clone size. The sample includes some 300,000 distinct CDR3 sequences, with 8.1% observed a single time. Roughly 18% of the sample is taken by the ten largest.

The TCR originated in a man younger than 35 who received the YFV17D yellow fever vaccine. The sample here was PBMCs, taken about 49 days after the first yellow fever vaccination.

In nucleotide form, the sequence is TGTGCCAGCAGCTTGAGACAGCGTGCCTCAGATACGCAGTATTTT. It is translated as CASSLRQRASDTQYF. The chain couples TRBV5-4 to TRBJ2-3, and perhaps TRBD1 as D gene, on 5 matching bases. The CDR3 runs 15 amino acids, cysteine and phenylalanine included. Only the CDR3 region is kept as DNA, spanning 45 bases read in frame from base 1. Deletion took 1 base off V and 4 bases off J, with a span of 13 bases between the germline ends. CDR1 SGHNT and CDR2 YYREEE are derived from the germline V gene (reference sequence).